This T cell receptor beta chain was found in a study of blood T cell repertoires in COVID-19. Study-wide context: Acute and convalescent COVID-19 samples came from the United States, Italy and Spain. T cells, B-cell-depleted T cells, or PBMCs supplied cDNA or gDNA.

How the authors handled the data: Reference gene primers were amplified, and this amplification served to estimate nucleated cell counts. TCRdb's table, derived via immunoSEQ multiplex PCR, lists solely in-frame clones and lacks some. That table gives V, J and clone size, and the DNA gave D and trimming. Altogether about 230,000 clones are present, 80% to 90% being singletons, with the ten largest covering 0.98%. The CDR3 is made up of 12 amino acids. V lost 2 bases, J lost 7 bases, and 9 bases lay in between. Per the germline V gene, CDR1 is MDHEN and CDR2 is SYDVKM. The chain couples TRBV28 to TRBJ2-7; D not resolved. This receptor was taken from a man aged 40-49 years with acute or convalescent COVID-19. Input material: peripheral blood. The CDR3 sequence: CASSLGRSEQYF. The CDR3 DNA follows: TGTGCCAGCAGTTTAGGCAGAAGTGAGCAGTACTTC.